This TCR beta chain was found in a study of PD-L1 blockade in urothelial cancer. As for the study in general: Blood was evaluated 3 weeks (second dose) and 6 weeks after therapy began. Blood samples had a median of around 150,000 T cells.

The sample holds many counts of this clone. Only in-frame clones appear in the TCRdb table, and some are missing; sequencing was by immunoSEQ multiplex PCR. The sample records 70,000 or so clones, about 88% being singletons. This CDR3 has 13 amino acids. Germline loops: CDR1 MGHRA, CDR2 YSYEKL. V shed 2 bases and J 5 bases; nucleotides not matched to a gene: 2. Specimen: PBMCs, collected around atezolizumab (anti-PD-L1) treatment. The gene calls are TRBV4-1 and TRBJ2-5, with 7 bases matching TRBD2. The receptor was isolated from a man aged 55 to 70 with urothelial cancer. The CDR3 sequence: CASSQWRGETQYF. CDR3 nucleotide sequence: TGCGCCAGCAGCCAATGGCGGGGGGAGACCCAGTACTTC.